This entry concerns a single T cell receptor beta chain. The sample holds a few counts of this clonotype. Its antigen specificity is not known. Nothing much larger sits one base from this clone, and base qualities are not available. This record comes from a study of identical twins (dated by TCRdb to 2015 to 2016). With respect to the entire study: The study deep-sequenced TCR alpha and beta repertoires from monozygotic twins, unrelated adults of various ages and cord blood to test whether fetal clonotypes persist. To rule out contamination, the twin experiments were replicated at different times with different library preparation protocols.

Study-level results and caveats: The excess sharing between twins in beta out-of-frame sequences was weaker because fewer shared sequences reduced the signal-to-noise ratio. Conclusions relied on cross-sectional statistical analysis, since the same donors could not be followed over many years. Compared with coincidental sharing between unrelated individuals, out-of-frame TCR alpha sequences shared between twins had an excess of sequences with low generation probability. In monozygotic twins, out-of-frame TCR alpha sharing was systematically underestimated by recombination models, although the models agreed with sharing between unrelated individuals. Zero-insertion analyses could be partly confounded by invariant T cells such as MAIT and iNKT, although diverse VJ usage argued against such confounding for most clonotypes. Abundant cord blood beta clonotypes carried fewer insertions; young adult naive repertoires showed a weaker similar trend, while memory repertoires showed none.

The library was built by means of 5' RACE. Sequenced on an Illumina HiSeq 2000. Template switching added a universal primer binding site, and the final cDNA carried a unique molecular identifier that allowed TCR cDNA molecules to be counted accurately. First-strand cDNA for TCR alpha and beta chains was synthesized from specific primers in the conserved constant-segment region. To control for contamination, every cDNA library was double barcoded, receiving both a SMART-Mk sample barcode and Illumina barcodes. TruSeq adapter sequences and Illumina sample barcodes were added in two successive PCR steps. Sequencing of the TCR alpha and beta cDNA libraries was done on the Illumina HiSeq platform using custom primers. Processing in the source paper ran as follows. MiGEC processed the raw reads to extract unique molecular identifiers, while MiXCR was used to determine the CDR3 positions. For each individual, recombination models were inferred using an EM algorithm with the repgenHMM and IGoR tools. Shared clonotype analysis was performed with the tcR package in R, normalizing sharing by the product of cloneset sizes. To study raw recombination without the effects of thymic and clonal selection, out-of-frame nonproductive sequences were analyzed. The public reads were reanalyzed by TCRdb: fastp trimming at Q25, MiXCR alignment, in-frame beta chains only. Rows with one shared CDR3 protein collapse into an entry with the most common genes and DNA. What appears here as the V and J calls and clone size reflects TCRdb's work, not the paper's. The sample contains fewer than 250,000 distinct CDR3 sequences, around 10% of them found a single time. The ten largest clones add up to around 5.1% of the sample.

Only healthy Caucasian donors were included. Miltenyi CD45RO+ enrichment and human naive T-cell isolation kits were used to isolate memory (CD45RO+) and naive T cells from PBMC. The TCR comes from a woman between 18 and 29 years old in good health. The sample comprised memory (CD45RO+) T cells sorted from blood. The intended sense of this specimen's cell subset or site label: CD45RO+ enriched T cells.

The DNA is as follows: TGTGCCAGCGGGCTCCATAATTCACCCCTCCACTTT. Its protein reads: CASGLHNSPLHF. The sequence joins TRBV2 to TRBJ1-6, with the D gene not clear enough to name. The CDR3 measures 12 amino acids from cysteine to phenylalanine. Of all the DNA, just the CDR3 is kept, 36 bases in frame from base 1. A distance of 7 bases separates the germline ends of V and J, which lose 8 bases and 5 bases respectively. Looking up the germline V gene yields CDR1 SNHLY and CDR2 FYNNEI.